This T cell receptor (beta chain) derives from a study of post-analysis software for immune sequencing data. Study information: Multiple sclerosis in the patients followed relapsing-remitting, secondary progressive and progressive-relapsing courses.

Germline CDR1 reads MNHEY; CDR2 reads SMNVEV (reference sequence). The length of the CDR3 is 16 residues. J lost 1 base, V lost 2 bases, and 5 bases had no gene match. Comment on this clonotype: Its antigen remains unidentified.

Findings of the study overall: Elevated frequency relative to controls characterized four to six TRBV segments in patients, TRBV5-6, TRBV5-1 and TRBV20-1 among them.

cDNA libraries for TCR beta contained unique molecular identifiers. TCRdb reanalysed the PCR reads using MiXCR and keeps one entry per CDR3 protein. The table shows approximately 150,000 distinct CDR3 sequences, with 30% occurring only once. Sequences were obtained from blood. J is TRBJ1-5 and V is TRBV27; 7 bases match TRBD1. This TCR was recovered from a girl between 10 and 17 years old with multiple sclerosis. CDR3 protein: CASSLGQAVSNQPQHF. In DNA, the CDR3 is TGTGCCAGCAGTTTAGGACAGGCCGTAAGCAATCAGCCCCAGCATTTT.